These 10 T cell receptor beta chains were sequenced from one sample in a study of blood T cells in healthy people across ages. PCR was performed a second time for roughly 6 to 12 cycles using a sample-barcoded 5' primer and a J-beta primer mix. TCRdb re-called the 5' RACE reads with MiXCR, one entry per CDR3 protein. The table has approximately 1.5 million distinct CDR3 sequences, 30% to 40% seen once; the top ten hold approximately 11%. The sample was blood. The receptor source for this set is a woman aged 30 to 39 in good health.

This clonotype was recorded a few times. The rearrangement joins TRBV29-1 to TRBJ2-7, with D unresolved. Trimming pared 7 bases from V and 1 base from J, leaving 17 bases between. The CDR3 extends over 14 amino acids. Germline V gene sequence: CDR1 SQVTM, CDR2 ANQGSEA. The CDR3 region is CSALVPGPSYEQYF. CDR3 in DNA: TGCAGCGCCCTCGTACCCGGCCCTTCCTACGAGCAGTACTTC.

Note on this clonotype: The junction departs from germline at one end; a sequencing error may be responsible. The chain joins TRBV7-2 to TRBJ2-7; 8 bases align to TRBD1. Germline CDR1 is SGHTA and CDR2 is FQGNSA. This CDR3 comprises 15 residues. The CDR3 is CVSSLISTGGYEQYF. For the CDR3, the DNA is TGTGTCAGCAGCCTCATATCTACAGGGGGCTACGAGCAGTACTTC.

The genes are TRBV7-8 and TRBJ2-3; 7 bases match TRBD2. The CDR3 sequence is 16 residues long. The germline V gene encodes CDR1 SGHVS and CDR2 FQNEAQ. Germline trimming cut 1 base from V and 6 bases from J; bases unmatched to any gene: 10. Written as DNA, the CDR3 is TGTGCCAGCAGCTTAGGCCGAGCGGGGCAAAGGGATACGCAGTATTTT. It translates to CASSLGRAGQRDTQYF.

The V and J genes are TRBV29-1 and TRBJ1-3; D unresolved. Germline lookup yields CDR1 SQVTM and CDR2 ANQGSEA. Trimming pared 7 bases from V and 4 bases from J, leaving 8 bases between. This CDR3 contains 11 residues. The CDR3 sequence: CSAERGNTIYF. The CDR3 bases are TGCAGCGCGGAGAGGGGAAACACCATATATTTT.

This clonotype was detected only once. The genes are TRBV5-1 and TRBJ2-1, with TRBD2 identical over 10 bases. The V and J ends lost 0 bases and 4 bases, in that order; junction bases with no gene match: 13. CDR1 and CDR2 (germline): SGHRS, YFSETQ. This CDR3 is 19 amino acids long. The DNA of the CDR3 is TGCGCCAGCAGCTTGGGCGAAATCAGGGAGCGGGGGGGATACAATGAGCAGTTCTTC. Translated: CASSLGEIRERGGYNEQFF.

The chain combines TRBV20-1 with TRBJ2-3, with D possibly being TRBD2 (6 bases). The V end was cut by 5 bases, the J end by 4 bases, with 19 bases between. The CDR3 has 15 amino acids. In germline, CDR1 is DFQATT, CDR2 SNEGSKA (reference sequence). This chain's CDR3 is CSASLGGAGADTQYF. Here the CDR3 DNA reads TGCAGTGCTTCGCTGGGCGGGGCAGGAGCAGATACGCAGTATTTT.

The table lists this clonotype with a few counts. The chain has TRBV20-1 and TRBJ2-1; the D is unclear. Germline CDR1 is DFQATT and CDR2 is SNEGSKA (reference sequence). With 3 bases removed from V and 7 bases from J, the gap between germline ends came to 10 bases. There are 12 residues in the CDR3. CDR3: CSASPGSNEQFF. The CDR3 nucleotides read TGCAGTGCTAGCCCCGGGTCTAATGAGCAGTTCTTC.

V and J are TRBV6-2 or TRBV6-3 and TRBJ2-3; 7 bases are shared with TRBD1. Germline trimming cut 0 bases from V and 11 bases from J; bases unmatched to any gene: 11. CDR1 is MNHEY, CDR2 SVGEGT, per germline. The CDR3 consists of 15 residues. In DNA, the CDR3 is TGTGCCAGCAGTTACTCGAATCCTAGGGCAGGGGGGCAGTATTTT. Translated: CASSYSNPRAGGQYF.

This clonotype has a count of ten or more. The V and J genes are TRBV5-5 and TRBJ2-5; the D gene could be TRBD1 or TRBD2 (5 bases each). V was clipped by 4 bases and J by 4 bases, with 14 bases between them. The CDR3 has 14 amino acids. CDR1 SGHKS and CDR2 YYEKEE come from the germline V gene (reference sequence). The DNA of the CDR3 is TGTGCCAGCAGCCTGGGACGACGGGGAGAGACCCAGTACTTC. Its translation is CASSLGRRGETQYF. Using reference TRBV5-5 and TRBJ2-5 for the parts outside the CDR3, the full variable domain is DAGVTQSPTHLIKTRGQQVTLRCSPISGHKSVSWYQQVLGQGPQFIFQYYEKEERGRGNFPDRFSARQFPNYSSELNVNALLLGDSALYLCASSLGRRGETQYFGPGTRLLVL.

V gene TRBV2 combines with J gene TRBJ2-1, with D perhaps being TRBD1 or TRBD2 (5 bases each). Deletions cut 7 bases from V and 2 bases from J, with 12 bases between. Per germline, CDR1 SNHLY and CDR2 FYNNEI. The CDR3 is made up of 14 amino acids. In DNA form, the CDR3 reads TGTGCCAGCACTTGGGGGAGTGCCTACAATGAGCAGTTCTTC. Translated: CASTWGSAYNEQFF. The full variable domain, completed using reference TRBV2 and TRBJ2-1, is EPEVTQTPSHQVTQMGQEVILRCVPISNHLYFYWYRQILGQKVEFLVSFYNNEISEKSEIFDDQFSVERPDGSNFTLKIRSTKLEDSAMYFCASTWGSAYNEQFFGPGTRLTVL.